Described below is a single T cell receptor (beta chain) sequence and its context. What it binds is not known. Relative to the germline gene, one junction end is altered; a read error may explain this. CDR1 and CDR2 from the germline V gene are MRHNA and SNTAGT. The CDR3 extends over 15 amino acids. Regarding time point: after preoperative PTX-NDP chemotherapy. The data were taken from a study of esophageal squamous cell carcinoma under preoperative chemotherapy. Overall study context: Both tumor-infiltrating lymphocytes and peripheral blood T cells had their TCR repertoires profiled.

TCRdb passed the PCR reads through MiXCR, listing each CDR3 protein once. The profile covers almost 9,500 distinct CDR3 sequences, with approximately 49% appearing a single time and over 12% taken by the ten largest. General study findings and limits: Chemotherapy was followed by significantly higher TCR diversity in peripheral T cells only, not tumor-infiltrating lymphocytes. Post-treatment tumor-infiltrating lymphocytes appeared partly derived from peripheral T cells migrating into the tumor.

The clonotype was recovered from a human donor with esophageal squamous cell carcinoma. The donor label of this sample is uncertain. The sample was acquired from a patient given preoperative chemotherapy. This chain connects TRBV6-4 to TRBJ2-3; 8 bases map to TRBD2. The CDR3 DNA follows: TGTGCCAGGGGTCCGGGGGGGCGGGGCCAGGAGACCCAGTATTTC. Amino acids: CARGPGGRGQETQYF.